Presented here are 21 T cell receptor beta chains from one specimen sequenced in a study of T-cell memory formation after mild COVID-19. Each CDR3 protein gets one entry after TCRdb re-called the 5' RACE reads with MiXCR. The sample yields approximately 210,000 distinct CDR3 sequences, around 26% seen once. Sequencing used PBMCs or a T cell subset sorted from them (not recorded which). These receptors all stem from an adult woman who had mild COVID-19 (a few samples of this study predate the infection). Cell type and time point are not known.

This clonotype showed up just a few times. V usage is TRBV12-3 or TRBV12-4 and J usage is TRBJ2-3, with D hard to call. The V end lost 3 bases, the J end lost 4 bases, and 8 bases lay between the germline ends. This CDR3 has 13 amino acids. This chain's CDR3 is CASSFFQSDTQYF. CDR3 sequence (DNA): TGTGCCAGCAGTTTTTTTCAGTCAGATACGCAGTATTTT.

The chain has TRBV18 and TRBJ2-1, with 13 bases identical to TRBD2. Trimming removed 3 bases from V and 9 bases from J; junction bases left unmatched: 5. The germline CDR1 and CDR2 sequences are KGHSH and LQKENI. CDR3 length: 15 amino acids. CDR3 nucleotides: TGTGCCAGCTCACCCTCCGGACTAGCGGGGGTTGAGCAGTTCTTC. Translating it yields CASSPSGLAGVEQFF.

This clonotype came up a few times. The chain recombines TRBV7-2 with TRBJ2-1; D not resolved. There are 12 residues in the CDR3. V shed 5 bases and J shed 10 bases, with 12 bases lying between them. Germline CDR1 and CDR2: SGHTA and FQGNSA. CDR3 nucleotide sequence: TGTGCCAGCAGCCTCAATACTATCGAGCAGTTCTTC. It yields the protein CASSLNTIEQFF.

The chain couples TRBV24-1 to TRBJ2-3; D is unclear. The CDR3 extends over 16 amino acids. Germline V gives CDR1 KGHDR, CDR2 SFDVKD. V gave up 5 bases and J gave up 4 bases, with 18 bases separating them. The CDR3 DNA is TGTGCCACCAGTGCGGTGGGCACCCGAAGCTCAGATACGCAGTATTTT. It translates to CATSAVGTRSSDTQYF.

The rearrangement links TRBV25-1 to TRBJ2-3, with 8 bases lining up with TRBD2. Germline V gene sequence: CDR1 MGHDK, CDR2 SYGVNS. V lost 2 bases to trimming and J lost 0 bases; unmatched junction nucleotides: 7. The CDR3 consists of 17 residues. CDR3 bases: TGTGCCAGCAGTGAAGCGTCGGCTAGCGGGAGCACAGATACGCAGTATTTT. It codes for CASSEASASGSTDTQYF. Combining the CDR3 with reference TRBV25-1 and TRBJ2-3 gives the whole variable domain EADIYQTPRYLVIGTGKKITLECSQTMGHDKMYWYQQDPGMELHLIHYSYGVNSTEKGDLSSESTVSRIRTEHFPLTLESARPSHTSQYLCASSEASASGSTDTQYFGPGTRLTVL.

The chain combines TRBV12-3 or TRBV12-4 with TRBJ2-1, with D perhaps TRBD2 (6 bases). V lost 4 bases and J 4 bases, leaving 14 bases between the germline ends. The CDR3 extends over 15 amino acids. The CDR3 sequence: CASSSIADPYNEQFF. DNA for the CDR3: TGTGCCAGCAGTTCCATAGCGGATCCTTACAATGAGCAGTTCTTC.

The chain employs TRBV27 and TRBJ2-7; the D is unclear. The CDR3 has 15 residues. With 0 bases removed from V and 7 bases from J, the gap between germline ends came to 16 bases. Germline CDR1 MNHEY, CDR2 SMNVEV (reference sequence). The CDR3 bases are TGTGCCAGCAGTTTATCGCCAGGCCCCCTAGATGAGCAGTACTTC. Translating gives CASSLSPGPLDEQYF.

The rearrangement joins TRBV3-1 to TRBJ2-1; 9 positions agree with TRBD2. J gave up 5 bases and V 0 bases, and 5 bases lay outside the gene matches. This CDR3 is built from 16 residues. Germline V CDR1 and CDR2: LGHDT, YNNKEL (reference sequence). The CDR3 loop is CASSQDWLAGNNEQFF. DNA of the CDR3: TGTGCCAGCAGCCAAGATTGGCTAGCGGGAAACAATGAGCAGTTCTTC.

This clonotype was counted only a few times. The chain has TRBV27 and TRBJ2-7, with D perhaps TRBD2 (5 bases). From germline, CDR1 is MNHEY and CDR2 SMNVEV (reference sequence). The CDR3 has 14 amino acids. Trimming took off 3 bases at V and 4 bases at J, with 13 bases between the two ends. CDR3 amino acids: CASSFRGTRYEQYF. CDR3 DNA sequence: TGTGCCAGCAGTTTTCGGGGTACAAGATACGAGCAGTACTTC.

This clonotype was counted ten times or more. V and J are TRBV7-8 and TRBJ2-1, with 7 bases fitting TRBD2. The CDR3 length is 14 residues. CDR1 SGHVS and CDR2 FQNEAQ come from the germline V gene. After removal of 8 bases from V and 4 bases from J, the junction contained 8 bases not matched to a gene. CDR3 DNA: TGTGCCAGCGGGCTTGCGGGGGAGTACAATGAGCAGTTCTTC. Translating gives CASGLAGEYNEQFF.

This clonotype was observed a handful of times. V and J are TRBV14 and TRBJ2-1; D uncertain. Trimming left V 0 bases short and J 4 bases short, with 13 bases between. Germline CDR1 and CDR2: SGHDN and FVKESK. The CDR3 is 16 amino acids. The CDR3 spells CASSQDFGADYNEQFF. The CDR3, as DNA: TGTGCCAGCAGCCAAGATTTTGGTGCGGATTACAATGAGCAGTTCTTC.

About this clonotype: Germline and junction disagree at one end, which may indicate a read error. This chain connects TRBV12-3 or TRBV12-4 to TRBJ2-7; D perhaps matches TRBD2 (6 bases). The CDR3 sequence is 14 residues long. The CDR3 coding sequence is TGTGCCACCAGTCAAACCGGAGCGGGTAGCGAGCAGTACTTC. Its protein product is CATSQTGAGSEQYF.

CDR3 amino acids: CASSLDRGAREQYF. CDR3 bases: TGTGCCAGCAGCCTTGACAGGGGGGCACGAGAGCAGTACTTC. The chain recombines TRBV4-2 with TRBJ2-7; 9 bases map to TRBD1. CDR1 LGHNA and CDR2 YNFKEQ come from the germline V gene. The V segment lost 4 bases and the J segment 7 bases; nucleotides outside the gene matches: 8. The CDR3 loop spans 14 amino acids.

The J gene is TRBJ2-7, the V gene TRBV6-5; 8 nucleotides align to TRBD2. In germline, CDR1 is MNHEY, CDR2 SVGAGI. The CDR3 extends over 15 amino acids. Losses at the gene ends were 5 bases for V and 7 bases for J; bases not matched to a gene: 13. The CDR3 region has the DNA TGTGCCAGCAGTCCAGGACTAGCCGCCGTCCTGGAGCAGTACTTC. Translating it yields CASSPGLAAVLEQYF.

The V and J genes are TRBV6-4 and TRBJ2-3; D call uncertain. V was cut by 4 bases and J by 0 bases, with 5 bases left in between. CDR3 length: 13 residues. Germline V gene sequence: CDR1 MRHNA, CDR2 SNTAGT. The CDR3 here is CASSGSSTDTQYF. Here the CDR3 DNA reads TGTGCCAGCAGTGGATCTAGCACAGATACGCAGTATTTT.

This clonotype showed up many times. The chain joins TRBV20-1 to TRBJ2-7, with 8 bases aligning to TRBD2. Germline V gene lookup returns CDR1 DFQATT and CDR2 SNEGSKA (reference sequence). The ends lost 4 bases at V and 6 bases at J; junction bases unmatched: 17. This CDR3 has 16 residues. The CDR3 DNA reads TGCAGTGCTACCCCGATAGCGGGGCACACCCTCGGCGAGCAGTACTTC. It translates to CSATPIAGHTLGEQYF.

The CDR3 region is CASSYSGGRGYEQYF. CDR3 bases: TGTGCCAGCAGTTACTCGGGAGGGAGAGGCTACGAGCAGTACTTC. V usage is TRBV6-5 and J usage is TRBJ2-7, with 7 bases aligning to TRBD2. Germline V gene data show CDR1 as MNHEY and CDR2 as SVGAGI. Trimming cost V 0 bases and J 3 bases; bases outside gene matches: 5. The CDR3 is made up of 15 amino acids.

The chain carries TRBV27 and TRBJ2-1; 7 bases map to TRBD2. Germline V gene lookup returns CDR1 MNHEY and CDR2 SMNVEV (reference sequence). The CDR3 is made up of 14 amino acids. Losses at the gene ends were 7 bases for V and 2 bases for J; bases not matched to a gene: 5. CDR3 sequence: CASKIAGAYNEQFF. The CDR3 DNA is TGTGCCAGCAAGATAGCGGGTGCCTACAATGAGCAGTTCTTC.

This clonotype was counted a single time. This rearrangement joins TRBV7-2 to TRBJ2-2, with 14 bases lining up with TRBD2. V shed 5 bases and J 7 bases; nucleotides not matched to a gene: 15. CDR1 is SGHTA and CDR2 is FQGNSA in the germline V gene. The CDR3 runs 19 residues. CDR3: CASSPRGTSGSDWIGELFF. The CDR3 DNA follows: TGTGCCAGCAGCCCACGGGGGACTAGCGGGAGTGATTGGATCGGGGAGCTGTTTTTT.

V is TRBV14 and J is TRBJ2-2; D tentatively reads TRBD1 or TRBD2 (5 bases each). The CDR3 has 18 residues. The V end was cut by 4 bases, the J end by 0 bases, with 18 bases between. The V gene's germline CDR1 is SGHDN and CDR2 FVKESK. The CDR3 sequence: CASSLTLGVASNTGELFF. The CDR3 DNA reads TGTGCCAGCAGCCTAACCCTAGGGGTAGCGTCGAACACCGGGGAGCTGTTTTTT. Looking up the rest from reference TRBV14 and TRBJ2-2 gives the full variable domain: EAGVTQFPSHSVIEKGQTVTLRCDPISGHDNLYWYRRVMGKEIKFLLHFVKESKQDESGMPNNRFLAERTGGTYSTLKVQPAELEDSGVYFCASSLTLGVASNTGELFFGEGSRLTVL.

The V call is TRBV25-1, the J call TRBJ1-5; 12 bases agree with TRBD1. Trimming took 1 base from V and 7 from J; bases not matched to a gene: 5. Per germline, CDR1 MGHDK and CDR2 SYGVNS. This CDR3 has 16 residues. This CDR3 reads CASSESGQGAEQPQHF. The DNA of the CDR3 is TGTGCCAGCAGTGAATCGGGACAGGGGGCTGAACAGCCCCAGCATTTT.